The 8 T cell receptor beta chains presented below share a single source sample, sequenced in a study of OX40 agonist ivuxolimab in advanced cancers. The data were produced by immunoSEQ multiplex PCR, yet TCRdb's version contains in-frame clones alone and is incomplete. This table holds approximately 80,000 clones, 80% to 95% found once. This specimen consisted of CD4+ or CD8+ T cells sorted from blood, obtained in a trial of the OX40 agonist ivuxolimab. The receptor set was obtained from an adult with an advanced solid tumor such as melanoma, head and neck, liver or kidney cancer.

This chain uses TRBV15 with TRBJ2-7; 10 bases line up with TRBD1. Trimming removed 5 bases from V and 5 bases from J; junction bases left unmatched: 6. The length of the CDR3 is 14 residues. The germline CDR1 and CDR2 sequences are LNHNV and YYDKDF (reference sequence). DNA of the CDR3: TGTGCCACCAGCGGCCGGGACAGGGGCGACGAGCAGTACTTC. Its translation is CATSGRDRGDEQYF.

The chain uses TRBV7-6 and TRBJ2-2; D might be TRBD2 (6 bases). The CDR3 consists of 17 residues. V gave up 2 bases and J gave up 0 bases, with 13 bases separating them. In germline, CDR1 is SGHVS, CDR2 FNYEAQ. The CDR3 loop is CASSLLGSGPNTGELFF. The DNA of the CDR3 is TGTGCCAGCAGCTTACTTGGTAGCGGACCGAACACCGGGGAGCTGTTTTTT.

This chain connects TRBV7-9 to TRBJ2-7; D unclear. The V gene's germline CDR1 is SEHNR and CDR2 FQNEAQ (reference sequence). Trimming cost V 3 bases and J 3 bases, with 6 bases left between them. There are 12 residues in the CDR3. The CDR3 reads CASSFRLYEQYF. The DNA of the CDR3 is TGTGCCAGCAGCTTCAGACTCTACGAGCAGTACTTC.

V is TRBV27 and J is TRBJ2-7; the D gene could be TRBD1 or TRBD2 (5 bases each). Germline V gives CDR1 MNHEY, CDR2 SMNVEV (reference sequence). The CDR3 totals 17 residues. The ends were cut back, 2 bases at V and 0 bases at J, with 17 bases in the middle. The CDR3 region is CASSLRSLGTTSYEQYF. The CDR3 nucleotides are TGTGCCAGCAGTTTAAGGAGTTTGGGGACCACCTCCTACGAGCAGTACTTC.

This clone came up a few times. The chain carries TRBV27 and TRBJ2-1, with 10 bases that match TRBD2. The CDR3 spans 16 residues. Germline lookup yields CDR1 MNHEY and CDR2 SMNVEV (reference sequence). V was clipped by 6 bases and J by 4 bases; unmatched bases: 9. DNA for the CDR3: TGTGCCAGCAGGGGAAGCGGGACTAGCGAATACAATGAGCAGTTCTTC. Translated: CASRGSGTSEYNEQFF.

This chain's CDR3 is CASSDALSYEQYF. Here the CDR3 DNA reads TGTGCCAGCAGTGATGCCCTCTCCTACGAGCAGTACTTC. J is TRBJ2-7 and V is TRBV6-9, with D unresolved. The V gene's germline CDR1 is MNHGY and CDR2 SVAAGI. Trimming left V 5 bases short and J 0 bases short, with 8 bases between. This CDR3 has 13 amino acids.

This chain uses TRBV18 with TRBJ1-2; D not resolved. The V end was cut by 0 bases, the J end by 4 bases, with 9 bases between. Germline values: CDR1 KGHSH, CDR2 LQKENI. The CDR3 consists of 14 residues. The CDR3 DNA reads as TGTGCCAGCTCACCACCGGGTGGGTTCTATGGCTACACCTTC. It codes for CASSPPGGFYGYTF.

J is TRBJ2-2 and V is TRBV25-1; a possible D gene is TRBD2 (6 bases). V lost 4 bases and J lost 5, with 14 bases in between. Germline assignment: CDR1 MGHDK and CDR2 SYGVNS. This CDR3 contains 15 residues. The CDR3 nucleotides read TGTGCCAGCAGTGGTCCGGGGGTTGGTACCGGGGAGCTGTTTTTT. This encodes CASSGPGVGTGELFF.